This is a list of T cell receptor beta chains from one sample in a study of blood T cell repertoires in COVID-19. Clones were sequenced by immunoSEQ multiplex PCR, and TCRdb holds only the in-frame ones, with some missing. The repertoire holds 200,000 to 250,000 clones, with just under 90% as singletons. Sequencing was carried out using peripheral blood. All receptors derive from a man aged 25-40 years with COVID-19, enrolled during active disease. Each CDR3 is given with its conserved first and last residue. A D gene is named only where the DNA matches it firmly. Expanded clones are given a class, and other clones once, few, many or no size at all.

NA | TRBJ1-2 | TRBV6-5 | NA | TGTGCCAGCAGTTACGGCGACAGATTACGCGGTGGCTACACCTTC | CASSYGDRLRGGYTF
NA | TRBJ1-2 | TRBV18 | TRBD1 | TGTGCCAGCTCACCGGACAGGGGTACTAACTATGGCTACACCTTC | CASSPDRGTNYGYTF
NA | TRBJ1-2 | TRBV25-1 | NA | TGTGCCAGCGCCGACAGTGTCTATGGCTACACCTTC | CASADSVYGYTF
NA | TRBJ1-2 | TRBV19 | NA | TGTGCCAGTAGTGTGGACAGAAACTATGGCTACACCTTC | CASSVDRNYGYTF
NA | TRBJ2-5 | TRBV18 | TRBD2 | TGTGCCAGCTCACCAACACTAGCGGAAGAGACCCAGTACTTC | CASSPTLAEETQYF
NA | TRBJ1-1 | TRBV18 | NA | TGTGCCAGCTCACCATACCAGTGGGGCACTGCTCTGAACACTGAAGCTTTCTTT | CASSPYQWGTALNTEAFF
NA | TRBJ2-7 | TRBV19 | NA | TGTGCCAGTAGAGACCAGGGATCCTACTCCTACGAGCAGTACTTC | CASRDQGSYSYEQYF
NA | TRBJ2-5 | TRBV18 | TRBD2 | TGTGCCAGCTCACCGACTAGCGGGGGGGAGACCCAGTACTTC | CASSPTSGGETQYF
once | TRBJ1-2 | TRBV28 | NA | TGTGCCAGCAGTTTTCGGGGTGGTGGCTACACCTTC | CASSFRGGGYTF
NA | TRBJ1-2 | TRBV7-3 | TRBD1 | TGTGCCAGCAGCCGAGGACAGGGATATGGCTACACCTTC | CASSRGQGYGYTF
few | TRBJ1-6 | TRBV25-1 | TRBD1 | TGTGCCAGCAGTGACAGACGTCCCGGGACAGGGACGGATTCACCCCTCCACTTT | CASSDRRPGTGTDSPLHF
once | TRBJ2-1 | TRBV11-2 | NA | TGTGCCAGCAGCCCGCACGGACTTACAAATGAGCAGTTCTTC | CASSPHGLTNEQFF
NA | TRBJ2-3 | TRBV27 | NA | TGTGCCAGCAGAATGACAGTCTTCCCAGATACGCAGTATTTT | CASRMTVFPDTQYF
NA | TRBJ2-6 | TRBV5-4 | TRBD1 | TGTGCCAGCAGCTTGAAGGACAGGTTATCTGGGGCCAACGTCCTGACTTTC | CASSLKDRLSGANVLTF
once | TRBJ1-1 | TRBV6-5 | TRBD1 | TGTGCCAGCAGAACGGGACAGATGAACACTGAAGCTTTCTTT | CASRTGQMNTEAFF
NA | TRBJ2-7 | TRBV23-1 | NA | TGCGCCAGCAGTCAAACCCCGGACGAGGCGGGCTACGAGCAGTACTTC | CASSQTPDEAGYEQYF
NA | TRBJ1-5 | TRBV7-2 | NA | TGTGCCAGCAGCCAGCCCCAGGGGTACCAGCCCCAGCATTTT | CASSQPQGYQPQHF
NA | TRBJ1-4 | TRBV27 | TRBD1 | TGTGCCAGCAGTCCCGGGACAGGGTGGAAACTGTTTTTT | CASSPGTGWKLFF
NA | TRBJ1-5 | TRBV3-1/TRBV3-2 | TRBD1 | TGTGCCAGCAGCCAAGATCGACTTGGCAGGGGGCCTAGCAATCAGCCCCAGCATTTT | CASSQDRLGRGPSNQPQHF
NA | TRBJ2-1 | TRBV7-9 | NA | TGTGCCAGCAGCCCCACCGGGGCGGGAAGCTACAATGAGCAGTTCTTC | CASSPTGAGSYNEQFF
few | TRBJ2-7 | TRBV18 | TRBD1 | TGTGCCAGCTCACTCTCCGGGACAGGGGGAGGCGAGCAGTACTTC | CASSLSGTGGGEQYF